This T cell receptor beta chain stems from a study of blood T cell repertoires in COVID-19. Overall study context: The cDNA or gDNA used as material had been derived from T cells, B-cell-depleted T cells, or PBMCs.

CDR3 size: 14 residues. V lost 7 bases to trimming and J lost 0 bases, with 12 bases between them. Germline lookup yields CDR1 SGHRS and CDR2 YFSETQ. Authors' processing steps: Cell counts per sample came from amplifying reference gene primers. The assay was immunoSEQ multiplex PCR, and TCRdb's table has in-frame clones only and misses some. That table supplies the V and J calls and clone size; D and trimming were determined from the DNA. The sample yields tens of thousands of clones, roughly three quarters seen once. The rearrangement links TRBV5-1 to TRBJ2-3; weak D call: TRBD2 (6 bases). What was sequenced was peripheral blood. This sequence originates from a woman of 80 years or more with active or convalescent COVID-19. Here the CDR3 DNA reads TGCGCCAGCGGCGGGGACTCTAGCACAGATACGCAGTATTTT. It codes for CASGGDSSTDTQYF.